The clone carrying this T cell receptor (beta chain) was observed many times. Its antigen is undetermined. The CDR3 contains 13 residues. The germline gives CDR1 SEHNR, CDR2 FQNEAQ (reference sequence). Trimming took off 2 bases at V and 5 bases at J, with 7 bases between the two ends. The data were taken from a study of regulatory T cells in long-lasting Graves disease. Building of the TCR beta libraries involved iRepertoire HTBI primers and Arm-PCR of CDR3 regions. Each CDR3 protein gets one entry after TCRdb re-called the multiplex PCR reads with MiXCR. In the table there are around 510,000 distinct CDR3 sequences, around 21% of which are singletons. Overall study results and limits: Persistent disease was associated with favored TRBV28 usage and with favored use of TRBJ1-2 and TRBJ2-5. It is possible that accuracy was reduced by the small size of the sample.

Regarding time point: persistent/refractory GD, antithyroid drugs over 5 years with positive TRAb. Scientists built the TCR library using RNA that was extracted from PBMCs. Enrollment of patients was through an endocrinology department in Xi'an, China. This sequence originates from a female donor with Graves disease. Sequencing used peripheral blood mononuclear cells (PBMCs), obtained when the disease was refractory, from a patient treated with antithyroid drugs. The chain joins TRBV7-9 to TRBJ1-5; unclear D gene. CDR3 nucleotides: TGTGCCAGCAGCTTATTCCGGGATCAGCCCCAGCATTTT. Translation: CASSLFRDQPQHF.